A single sample gave rise to the 18 T cell receptor beta chains below, sequenced in a study of T-cell memory formation after mild COVID-19. MiXCR was run by TCRdb on the 5' RACE reads, yielding one entry per CDR3 protein. The sample carries 250,000 to 300,000 distinct CDR3 sequences, about 16% recorded once. The sample comprised PBMCs or a T cell subset sorted from them (not recorded which). The receptors were gathered from a man aged 18 to 29 who had mild COVID-19 (a few samples of this study predate the infection). Cell type and time point are not known.

The chain links TRBV6-5 to TRBJ1-5; a possible D gene is TRBD1 (6 bases). V gave up 6 bases and J gave up 7 bases, with 19 bases separating them. The germline V gene has CDR1 MNHEY and CDR2 SVGAGI. The CDR3 totals 15 residues. The CDR3 protein is CASSQLSGASQPQHF. The CDR3 bases are TGTGCCAGCAGCCAGCTATCAGGGGCCAGCCAGCCCCAGCATTTT.

Only a few counts were recorded for this clonotype. The gene calls are TRBV5-6 and TRBJ2-7; D not resolved. This CDR3 region has 13 residues. Trimming shortened V by 1 base and J by 3 bases, and 8 bases separated the two germline ends. Germline CDR1 reads SGHDT; CDR2 reads YYEEEE. The CDR3 DNA sequence: TGTGCCAGCAGCTTGAACCAGCACTACGAGCAGTACTTC. Translated, it gives CASSLNQHYEQYF. Together with reference TRBV5-6 and TRBJ2-7, the CDR3 gives the full variable domain: DAGVTQSPTHLIKTRGQQVTLRCSPKSGHDTVSWYQQALGQGPQFIFQYYEEEERQRGNFPDRFSGHQFPNYSSELNVNALLLGDSALYLCASSLNQHYEQYFGPGTRLTVT.

The CDR3 DNA is TGTGCCAGCAGCCCCTGGAGAGATACGCAGTATTTT. Its protein product is CASSPWRDTQYF. J is TRBJ2-3 and V is TRBV5-6; D is uncertain. This CDR3 is built from 12 residues. The germline V gene encodes CDR1 SGHDT and CDR2 YYEEEE. Between the trimmed V and J ends, which lost 4 bases and 5 bases, there was a span of 8 bases. Together with reference TRBV5-6 and TRBJ2-3, the CDR3 gives the full variable domain: DAGVTQSPTHLIKTRGQQVTLRCSPKSGHDTVSWYQQALGQGPQFIFQYYEEEERQRGNFPDRFSGHQFPNYSSELNVNALLLGDSALYLCASSPWRDTQYFGPGTRLTVL.

The genes are TRBV5-5 and TRBJ1-4; tentative D call: TRBD1 (6 bases). V lost 5 bases, J lost 1 base, and 15 bases lay in between. Germline CDR1 reads SGHKS; CDR2 reads YYEKEE (reference sequence). The CDR3 runs to 16 residues. The DNA for the CDR3 is TGTGCCAGCAGTTTCTCCCGGGGGCAAACTAATGAAAAACTGTTTTTT. Residues: CASSFSRGQTNEKLFF.

This clonotype has a handful of counts. The chain recombines TRBV7-8 with TRBJ1-1; TRBD1 aligns across 10 bases. The germline gives CDR1 SGHVS, CDR2 FQNEAQ. This CDR3 comprises 12 residues. J was trimmed by 7 bases and V by 8 bases; bases with no gene match: 4. The DNA of the CDR3 is TGTGCCAGCCTGACAGGGGGCAGTGAAGCTTTCTTT. The encoded protein is CASLTGGSEAFF.

The CDR3 nucleotides are TGTGCCAGCTCGCTCCCACAGGGCGTTCTCCACAATGAGCAGTTCTTC. Protein product: CASSLPQGVLHNEQFF. The chain has TRBV18 and TRBJ2-1, with D perhaps TRBD1 (6 bases). With 6 bases removed from V and 5 bases from J, the gap between germline ends came to 20 bases. The CDR3 totals 16 residues. Germline values: CDR1 KGHSH, CDR2 LQKENI.

This clonotype was counted many times. The chain has TRBV6-2 or TRBV6-3 and TRBJ2-7; the D is unclear. Trimming removed 2 bases from V and 2 bases from J, with 10 bases in between. Germline V CDR1 and CDR2: MNHEY, SVGEGT. The CDR3 loop spans 14 amino acids. This chain's CDR3 is CASSYDTTTYEQYV. CDR3 nucleotides: TGTGCCAGCAGTTACGATACCACTACCTACGAGCAGTACGTC.

This clonotype was picked up a small number of times. The chain combines TRBV12-3 or TRBV12-4 with TRBJ1-6; no firm D call. The CDR3 has 17 amino acids. Trimming shortened V by 4 bases and J by 0 bases, and 13 bases separated the two germline ends. The CDR3 reads CASSSGGGNSYNSPLHF. CDR3 coding DNA: TGTGCCAGCAGTTCCGGAGGAGGGAACTCCTATAATTCACCCCTCCACTTT.

This clonotype was seen only a few times. The rearrangement links TRBV6-6 to TRBJ2-5; 7 positions match TRBD1. Germline V gene sequence: CDR1 MNHNY, CDR2 SVGAGI (reference sequence). The CDR3 runs to 13 residues. After removal of 6 bases from V and 7 bases from J, the junction contained 8 bases not matched to a gene. The DNA of the CDR3 is TGTGCCAGCAGCCTCGACCCAGGGGGGACCCAGTACTTC. Protein product: CASSLDPGGTQYF.

The rearrangement links TRBV4-2 to TRBJ1-1, with D unresolved. CDR1 and CDR2 from the germline V gene are LGHNA and YNFKEQ. The V and J ends lost 4 bases and 5 bases respectively, with 14 bases between them. The CDR3 runs to 14 residues. The CDR3 here is CASSLREGETEAFF. In DNA, the CDR3 is TGTGCCAGCAGCCTGCGGGAGGGAGAGACTGAAGCTTTCTTT.

This clonotype was recorded many times. The chain couples TRBV5-1 to TRBJ2-1; D call uncertain. Trimming shortened V by 0 bases and J by 9 bases, and 7 bases separated the two germline ends. This CDR3 comprises 12 residues. Germline values: CDR1 SGHRS, CDR2 YFSETQ. CDR3 residues: CASSLGFTEQFF. The CDR3 DNA reads TGCGCCAGCAGCTTGGGATTCACTGAGCAGTTCTTC. Using reference TRBV5-1 and TRBJ2-1 for the parts outside the CDR3, the full variable domain is KAGVTQTPRYLIKTRGQQVTLSCSPISGHRSVSWYQQTPGQGLQFLFEYFSETQRNKGNFPGRFSGRQFSNSRSEMNVSTLELGDSALYLCASSLGFTEQFFGPGTRLTVL.

The chain couples TRBV6-6 to TRBJ2-7; D remains unclear. The CDR3 totals 12 residues. Germline assignment: CDR1 MNHNY and CDR2 SVGAGI (reference sequence). V was shortened by 4 bases and J by 2 bases, with 6 bases between the two germline ends. The CDR3 protein is CASSLGTYEQYV. CDR3 nucleotide sequence: TGTGCCAGCAGTTTGGGAACCTACGAGCAGTACGTC.

The sample holds a few counts of this clonotype. The rearrangement joins TRBV30 to TRBJ2-7; tentative D call: TRBD2 (5 bases). V lost 3 bases and J lost 3, with 15 bases in between. The CDR3 runs 14 residues. Germline assignment: CDR1 GTSNPN and CDR2 SVGIG (reference sequence). This chain's CDR3 is CAWRPPGSYYEQYF. The DNA of the CDR3 is TGTGCCTGGAGACCCCCGGGGTCCTACTACGAGCAGTACTTC.

The chain carries TRBV20-1 and TRBJ1-2, with 8 bases lining up with TRBD1. The ends lost 6 bases at V and 8 bases at J; junction bases unmatched: 11. Germline lookup yields CDR1 DFQATT and CDR2 SNEGSKA (reference sequence). The CDR3 consists of 13 residues. In nucleotides, the CDR3 is TGCAGTGCCGATACGGACAGGGATCGGGGCTACACCTTC. Protein sequence: CSADTDRDRGYTF.

There are a few counts of this clonotype. The chain links TRBV7-6 to TRBJ2-7; D gene uncertain. The ends were cut back, 0 bases at V and 6 bases at J, with 6 bases in the middle. The CDR3 extends over 12 amino acids. Germline CDR1 SGHVS, CDR2 FNYEAQ. The CDR3 is CASSLAESEQYF. Here the CDR3 DNA reads TGTGCCAGCAGCTTAGCGGAAAGCGAGCAGTACTTC. Filled out from reference TRBV7-6 and TRBJ2-7, the complete variable domain reads GAGVSQSPRYKVTKRGQDVALRCDPISGHVSLYWYRQALGQGPEFLTYFNYEAQQDKSGLPNDRFSAERPEGSISTLTIQRTEQRDSAMYRCASSLAESEQYFGPGTRLTVT.

This clonotype was picked up many times. The chain couples TRBV3-1 to TRBJ2-5; D unresolved. There are 11 residues in the CDR3. V lost 4 bases, J lost 2 bases, and 2 bases lay in between. The germline V gene encodes CDR1 LGHDT and CDR2 YNNKEL (reference sequence). The CDR3 DNA reads TGTGCCAGCAGCCGACAAGAGACCCAGTACTTC. As protein: CASSRQETQYF.

The chain couples TRBV18 to TRBJ2-7, with D tentatively TRBD2 (6 bases). Between the trimmed V and J ends, which lost 3 bases and 2 bases, there was a span of 17 bases. Per germline, CDR1 KGHSH and CDR2 LQKENI. CDR3 length: 16 residues. In DNA form, the CDR3 reads TGTGCCAGCTCACCTTCAGGAGGGCCCAGGCCCTACGAGCAGTACGTC. This translates into CASSPSGGPRPYEQYV.

This chain joins TRBV6-2 or TRBV6-3 and TRBJ2-7, with D uncertain. Trimming took 6 bases from V and 5 from J, leaving 14 bases between them. The CDR3 runs 13 residues. Per the germline V gene, CDR1 is MNHEY and CDR2 is SVGEGT. CDR3 amino acids: CASRARPGHEQYF. The CDR3 nucleotides read TGTGCCAGCAGGGCTAGGCCGGGTCACGAGCAGTACTTC.